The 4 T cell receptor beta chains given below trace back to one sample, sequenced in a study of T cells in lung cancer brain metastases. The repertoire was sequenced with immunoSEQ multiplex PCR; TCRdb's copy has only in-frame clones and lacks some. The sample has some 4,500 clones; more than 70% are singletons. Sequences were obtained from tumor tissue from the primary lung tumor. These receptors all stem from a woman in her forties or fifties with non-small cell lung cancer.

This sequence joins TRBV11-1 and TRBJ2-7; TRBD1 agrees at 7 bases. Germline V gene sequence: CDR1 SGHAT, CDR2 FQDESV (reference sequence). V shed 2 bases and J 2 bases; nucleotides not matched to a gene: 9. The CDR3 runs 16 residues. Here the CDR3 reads CASSLRSGTATYEQYF. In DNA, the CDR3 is TGTGCCAGCAGCTTACGAAGTGGGACAGCCACCTACGAGCAGTACTTC.

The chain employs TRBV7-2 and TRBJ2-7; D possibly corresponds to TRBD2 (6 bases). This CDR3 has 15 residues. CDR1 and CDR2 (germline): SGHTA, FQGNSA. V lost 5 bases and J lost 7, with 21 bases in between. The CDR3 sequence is CASSLRGRPPREQYF. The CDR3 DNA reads TGTGCCAGCAGCCTACGGGGGAGACCCCCACGGGAGCAGTACTTC.

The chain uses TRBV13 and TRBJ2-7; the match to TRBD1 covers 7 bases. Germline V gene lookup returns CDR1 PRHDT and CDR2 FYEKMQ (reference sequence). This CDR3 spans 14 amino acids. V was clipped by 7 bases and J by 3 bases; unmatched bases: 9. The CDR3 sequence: CASTVLNRGYEQYF. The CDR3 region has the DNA TGTGCCAGCACCGTATTAAACAGGGGCTACGAGCAGTACTTC.

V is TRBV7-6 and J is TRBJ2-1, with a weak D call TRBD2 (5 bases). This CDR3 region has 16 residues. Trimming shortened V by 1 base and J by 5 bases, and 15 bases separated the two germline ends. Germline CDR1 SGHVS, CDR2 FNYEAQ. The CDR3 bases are TGTGCCAGCAGCTTAGGGTTTGAGCGGAGAAACAATGAGCAGTTCTTC. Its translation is CASSLGFERRNNEQFF.